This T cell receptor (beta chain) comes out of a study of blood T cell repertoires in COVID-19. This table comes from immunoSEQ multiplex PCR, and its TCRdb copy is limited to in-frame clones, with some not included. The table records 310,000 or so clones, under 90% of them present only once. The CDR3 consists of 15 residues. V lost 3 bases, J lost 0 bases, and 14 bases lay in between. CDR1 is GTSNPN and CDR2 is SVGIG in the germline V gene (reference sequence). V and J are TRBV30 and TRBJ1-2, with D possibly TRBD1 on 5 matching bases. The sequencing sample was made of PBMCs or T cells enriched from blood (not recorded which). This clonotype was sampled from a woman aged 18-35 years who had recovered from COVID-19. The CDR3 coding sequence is TGTGCCTGGAGGGGGGGTGGTCGCACTAACTATGGCTACACCTTC. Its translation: CAWRGGGRTNYGYTF. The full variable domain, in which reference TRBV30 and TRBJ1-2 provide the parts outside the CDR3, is SQTIHQWPATLVQPVGSPLSLECTVEGTSNPNLYWYRQAAGRGLQLLFYSVGIGQISSEVPQNLSASRPQDRQFILSSKKLLLSDSGFYLCAWRGGGRTNYGYTFGSGTRLTVV.